Here is one T cell receptor (beta chain) with its context. What it recognizes is unknown. The PCR employed 60 Vbeta primers together with 13 Jbeta primers. Clones were sequenced by immunoSEQ multiplex PCR, and TCRdb holds only the in-frame ones, with some missing. The sample includes under 130,000 clones, over 9.5% of them seen just once. CDR3 size: 13 residues. Deletions cut 2 bases from V and 3 bases from J, with 5 bases between. In germline, CDR1 is SGHTA, CDR2 FQGTGA. The data were obtained in a study of cytomegalovirus exposure and HLA in healthy donors. Overall study results and limits: Accurate prediction of most subjects' HLA-A and HLA-B alleles from TCR beta sequences was reported. In a later analysis, V- and J-gene trimming of beta chains associated with a DCLRE1C missense variant, replicated independently. There were some public TCRs occurring in many donors, but most TCR sequences were rare.

The sample was PBMCs. V is TRBV7-3 and J is TRBJ2-1; maybe TRBD1 (5 bases). The TCR was taken from a man aged 40-50 years in good health and CMV-seropositive. CDR3 region: CASSLDSYNEQFF. The CDR3 DNA is TGTGCCAGCAGCTTAGACAGCTACAATGAGCAGTTCTTC. The full variable domain, its missing parts supplied by reference TRBV7-3 and TRBJ2-1, is GAGVSQTPSNKVTEKGKYVELRCDPISGHTALYWYRQSLGQGPEFLIYFQGTGAADDSGLPNDRFFAVRPEGSVSTLKIQRTERGDSAVYLCASSLDSYNEQFFGPGTRLTVL.